Here is one T cell receptor beta chain with its context. Antigen specificity is unknown. The 5'RACE method, run with constant-segment primers, produced TCR alpha and TCR beta cDNA libraries (carrying sample barcodes and UMIs). TCRdb used MiXCR to reprocess the 5' RACE reads, holding one entry per CDR3 protein. The sample shows fewer than 250,000 distinct CDR3 sequences, roughly 10% of them seen only once. The CDR3 runs to 13 residues. The germline V gene encodes CDR1 WNHNN and CDR2 SYGVQD (reference sequence). V lost 2 bases to trimming and J lost 4 bases, with 7 bases between them. The sample is drawn from a study of T-cell memory formation after mild COVID-19. As for the study in general: Clustering of TCRs was largely donor specific.

Notes on the study in general: Clones that contracted from day 15 to 85 had balanced CD4/CD8; later expanders were CD4+ biased. Some SARS-CoV-2-responding clones were already detected in memory before infection.

V usage is TRBV10-1 and J usage is TRBJ2-3, with D hard to call. This clonotype originated in a man aged 18 to 30 who had mild COVID-19 (a few samples of this study predate the infection). Cell type and time point are not known. The material sequenced was PBMCs or a T cell subset sorted from them (not recorded which). CDR3 sequence reads: CASSEHYSDTQYF. CDR3 coding DNA: TGCGCCAGCAGTGAGCACTATTCAGATACGCAGTATTTT.